This entry lists 12 T cell receptor beta chains sequenced from one sample in a study of memory CD4+ T cells and cytomegalovirus serostatus. Single viable CD3+CD4+CD8-CD45RO+ cells were sorted as the memory CD4+ T cells. TCRdb's copy holds only in-frame clones and misses some; the assay was immunoSEQ multiplex PCR. The data contain under 55,000 clones, about four fifths of them singletons. Material for sequencing was memory CD4+ T cells from blood. The source is an adult in good health and CMV-seropositive.

V usage is TRBV4-3 and J usage is TRBJ1-2, with a tentative D call TRBD1 (5 bases). The CDR3 has 14 amino acids. Germline CDR1 LGHNA, CDR2 YSLEER. V was cut by 0 bases and J by 4 bases, with 9 bases left in between. For the CDR3, the DNA is TGCGCCAGCAGCCAAGATCGACAGACCTATGGCTACACCTTC. Translation gives CASSQDRQTYGYTF.

The J gene is TRBJ1-5, the V gene TRBV13; unclear D gene. The V and J ends lost 0 bases and 7 bases respectively, with 10 bases between them. Germline V gene sequence: CDR1 PRHDT, CDR2 FYEKMQ (reference sequence). This CDR3 has 14 residues. CDR3 sequence reads: CASSLGGWGQPQHF. The CDR3 nucleotides are TGTGCCAGCAGCTTAGGAGGGTGGGGACAGCCCCAGCATTTT.

This chain joins TRBV7-9 and TRBJ2-1, with D uncertain. The V and J ends lost 6 bases and 0 bases respectively, with 18 bases between them. The CDR3 contains 17 residues. Germline V gene sequence: CDR1 SEHNR, CDR2 FQNEAQ (reference sequence). Here the CDR3 DNA reads TGTGCCAGCAGTTTCTCTCGGGCCGCCCTCTCCTACAATGAGCAGTTCTTC. It translates to CASSFSRAALSYNEQFF.

A single count supports this clone. The genes are TRBV7-8 and TRBJ1-2; D uncertain. The V gene lost 5 bases and the J gene lost 0 bases, with 10 bases spanning the gap. The germline V gene has CDR1 SGHVS and CDR2 FQNEAQ. The CDR3 length is 14 residues. CDR3 sequence reads: CASSATGSNYGYTF. Written as DNA, the CDR3 is TGTGCCAGCAGCGCCACCGGGTCTAACTATGGCTACACCTTC.

This sequence joins TRBV5-1 and TRBJ2-2; D not certain. Between the trimmed V and J ends, which lost 4 bases and 2 bases, there was a span of 9 bases. This CDR3 contains 14 residues. Germline V gene lookup returns CDR1 SGHRS and CDR2 YFSETQ. CDR3: CASSRSPNTGELFF. The CDR3 DNA follows: TGCGCCAGCAGCCGATCCCCTAACACCGGGGAGCTGTTTTTT.

The chain joins TRBV19 to TRBJ1-3; D is ambiguous. The CDR3 is 13 residues long. CDR1 and CDR2 (germline): LNHDA, SQIVND (reference sequence). V was pared by 5 bases and J by 3 bases, with 8 bases between. This CDR3 reads CASSPQLGNTIYF. As DNA, the CDR3 is TGTGCCAGTAGTCCACAACTTGGAAACACCATATATTTT.

The chain is built from TRBV7-2 and TRBJ2-7; 11 positions match TRBD2. The CDR3 spans 15 residues. V shed 6 bases, J shed 2 bases, and the junction held 6 bases outside the gene matches. The germline V gene encodes CDR1 SGHTA and CDR2 FQGNSA. This chain's CDR3 is CASRPGLAGTYEQYF. The CDR3 DNA reads TGTGCCAGCAGACCAGGACTAGCGGGCACCTACGAGCAGTACTTC.

This clone was detected only once. This chain links TRBV15 with TRBJ2-5, with a tentative D call TRBD2 (7 bases). V was pared by 1 base and J by 5 bases, with 11 bases between. This CDR3 has 14 amino acids. CDR1 and CDR2 from the germline V gene are LNHNV and YYDKDF (reference sequence). CDR3 residues: CATSRGGGRETQYF. In DNA form, the CDR3 reads TGTGCCACCAGCAGAGGCGGGGGCCGGGAGACCCAGTACTTC.

This clone appeared a few times. The V call is TRBV7-3, the J call TRBJ1-2; D gene unclear. Per the germline V gene, CDR1 is SGHTA and CDR2 is FQGTGA. This CDR3 is 14 amino acids long. V was clipped by 0 bases and J by 6 bases, with 11 bases between them. The CDR3 region is CASSLTVSANGYTF. The CDR3 DNA follows: TGTGCCAGCAGCTTAACGGTCTCAGCTAATGGCTACACCTTC.

CDR3 in amino acids: CASSQDLRGILRWQYF. In nucleotides, the CDR3 is TGCGCCAGCAGCCAAGATCTTAGGGGGATTCTACGTTGGCAGTACTTC. The chain recombines TRBV4-3 with TRBJ2-7; maybe TRBD1 (6 bases). The CDR3 sequence is 16 residues long. The germline V gene has CDR1 LGHNA and CDR2 YSLEER. Trimming took 0 bases from V and 9 from J, leaving 21 bases between them.

The chain carries TRBV6-1 and TRBJ1-1, with D uncertain. The V gene's germline CDR1 is MNHNS and CDR2 SASEGT. CDR3 length: 11 residues. V lost 10 bases to trimming and J lost 11 bases, with 17 bases between them. The CDR3 DNA is TGTGCCACCCTCAAGGCCCGAGAGGCTTTCTTT. It codes for CATLKAREAFF.

This clone has a single count. The gene calls are TRBV13 and TRBJ2-1; D is unclear. V lost 5 bases, J lost 5 bases, and 16 bases lay in between. The CDR3 consists of 15 residues. Germline V gene sequence: CDR1 PRHDT, CDR2 FYEKMQ (reference sequence). The CDR3 DNA follows: TGTGCCAGCAGCCTGCCACGGCCGAAAAACAATGAGCAGTTCTTC. Translating gives CASSLPRPKNNEQFF. Complete variable domain (other parts from reference TRBV13 and TRBJ2-1): AAGVIQSPRHLIKEKRETATLKCYPIPRHDTVYWYQQGPGQDPQFLISFYEKMQSDKGSIPDRFSAQQFSDYHSELNMSSLELGDSALYFCASSLPRPKNNEQFFGPGTRLTVL.